One sample yielded the 16 T cell receptor beta chains listed below, sequenced in a study of somatic mutations in cytotoxic T cells in rheumatoid arthritis. The protocol was immunoSEQ multiplex PCR, while the TCRdb copy is restricted to in-frame clones and leaves out a portion. The table records some 30,000 clones, roughly 80% of them present only once. Sequencing used CD8+ T cells sorted from blood. These receptors were obtained from an adult with rheumatoid arthritis.

The rearrangement links TRBV28 to TRBJ1-1; no firm D call. The CDR3 is made up of 15 amino acids. CDR1 and CDR2 from the germline V gene are MDHEN and SYDVKM. The ends were cut back, 1 base at V and 0 bases at J, with 9 bases in the middle. CDR3 residues: CASSLSPSMNTEAFF. Written as DNA, the CDR3 is TGTGCCAGCAGTTTATCTCCTTCCATGAACACTGAAGCTTTCTTT.

The rearrangement links TRBV29-1 to TRBJ2-2, with 10 bases identical to TRBD1. Looked up from germline, CDR1 is SQVTM and CDR2 is ANQGSEA. CDR3 length: 12 residues. CDR3 sequence: CTGTGEVGELFF. DNA of the CDR3: TGCACCGGGACAGGGGAGGTGGGGGAGCTGTTTTTT.

This clone counts as medium-sized. The rearrangement links TRBV20-1 to TRBJ1-1; D is undetermined. Trimming removed 2 bases at V and 5 bases at J, with 6 bases between. Germline lookup yields CDR1 DFQATT and CDR2 SNEGSKA (reference sequence). This CDR3 is built from 11 residues. The CDR3 nucleotides are TGCAGTGCTAGATATCAGACTGAAGCTTTCTTT. Encoded protein: CSARYQTEAFF.

The chain joins TRBV4-2 to TRBJ2-3, with 9 bases fitting TRBD1. Trimming removed 7 bases from V and 2 bases from J; junction bases left unmatched: 16. The germline gives CDR1 LGHNA, CDR2 YNFKEQ. The CDR3 has 18 amino acids. The CDR3, as DNA: TGTGCCAGCACCTCGGACAGGGGTAGGGGTTCGGCCACAGATACGCAGTATTTT. It yields the protein CASTSDRGRGSATDTQYF.

The chain has TRBV10-1 and TRBJ2-1, with TRBD1 matching 10 bases. The CDR3 totals 16 residues. J was trimmed by 8 bases and V by 6 bases; bases with no gene match: 13. Germline V CDR1 and CDR2: WNHNN, SYGVQD (reference sequence). The CDR3 nucleotides are TGCGCCAGCAGGCTCGACTGGGACAGGGGAGTCTATGAGCAGTTCTTC. Protein product: CASRLDWDRGVYEQFF.

This clone appeared a single time. The CDR3, as DNA: TGTGCCACCAGCTCCCGACTAGCTCACGAGCAGTACTTC. Translating gives CATSSRLAHEQYF. The rearrangement uses TRBV15 and TRBJ2-7; 7 nucleotides line up with TRBD2. The CDR3 runs to 13 residues. Germline CDR1 and CDR2: LNHNV and YYDKDF (reference sequence). J was trimmed by 5 bases and V by 5 bases; bases with no gene match: 6.

Only one count was recorded for this clone. The rearrangement links TRBV10-3 to TRBJ2-7, with unresolved D. Trimming took 6 bases from V and 2 from J, leaving 14 bases between them. This CDR3 region has 14 residues. The germline V gene has CDR1 ENHRY and CDR2 SYGVKD. The CDR3 spells CAIRTSGTPYEQYF. The CDR3 nucleotides are TGTGCCATCAGGACATCAGGTACCCCCTACGAGCAGTACTTC.

The rearrangement uses TRBV5-1 and TRBJ2-1; weak D call: TRBD1 (6 bases). Per germline, CDR1 SGHRS and CDR2 YFSETQ. There are 13 residues in the CDR3. Trimming took 3 bases from V and 7 from J, leaving 11 bases between them. CDR3 in DNA: TGCGCCAGCAGCTCCTTCCAGGGGAATGAGCAGTTCTTC. It translates to CASSSFQGNEQFF.

V is TRBV28 and J is TRBJ2-5; 7 bases match TRBD1. V shed 10 bases, J shed 1 base, and the junction held 12 bases outside the gene matches. Germline values: CDR1 MDHEN, CDR2 SYDVKM. CDR3 size: 15 residues. Here the CDR3 reads CAIGEGQTVQETQYF. The CDR3 bases are TGTGCCATCGGTGAGGGACAGACCGTCCAAGAGACCCAGTACTTC.

This chain links TRBV19 with TRBJ1-1; TRBD1 is a possible D gene (6 bases). Per the germline V gene, CDR1 is LNHDA and CDR2 is SQIVND (reference sequence). The CDR3 is 14 residues long. V lost 8 bases and J lost 5, with 18 bases in between. The chain's CDR3 is CASSVGGAGTEAFF. The DNA for the CDR3 is TGTGCCAGTTCCGTCGGGGGGGCCGGTACTGAAGCTTTCTTT.

The chain carries TRBV5-8 and TRBJ2-7, with 7 bases lining up with TRBD1. Germline loops: CDR1 SGHTS, CDR2 YDEGEE. The CDR3 covers 13 residues. The V segment lost 10 bases and the J segment 6 bases; nucleotides outside the gene matches: 13. The CDR3 is CAPPPAGGGEQYF. The CDR3 DNA follows: TGTGCCCCACCCCCGGCAGGGGGTGGCGAGCAGTACTTC.

The rearrangement links TRBV7-8 to TRBJ2-1; TRBD2 matches 8 bases. The V segment lost 5 bases and the J segment 2 bases; nucleotides outside the gene matches: 20. The CDR3 runs 20 residues. Germline V CDR1 and CDR2: SGHVS, FQNEAQ. CDR3 region: CASSNPRQRENERAYNEQFF. The CDR3 DNA reads TGTGCCAGCAGCAACCCAAGGCAGCGGGAGAACGAGAGGGCCTACAATGAGCAGTTCTTC.

CDR3 loop: CASRGGSGTSGLTPETQYF. The CDR3 region has the DNA TGTGCCAGCCGGGGGGGATCGGGGACTAGCGGGTTGACTCCGGAGACCCAGTACTTC. The V gene is TRBV7-9, the J gene TRBJ2-5; TRBD2 matches at 12 bases. The germline CDR1 and CDR2 sequences are SEHNR and FQNEAQ (reference sequence). The CDR3 loop spans 19 amino acids. V dropped 8 bases and J dropped 5; count of bases not matched to a gene: 21.

V is TRBV9 and J is TRBJ1-1; D possibly corresponds to TRBD1 (5 bases). CDR1 and CDR2 (germline): SGDLS, YYNGEE. The CDR3 consists of 15 residues. Trimming pared 6 bases from V and 0 bases from J, leaving 15 bases between. CDR3 nucleotides: TGTGCCAGCACCTTAGCCGGGGGTATGAACACTGAAGCTTTCTTT. Protein: CASTLAGGMNTEAFF.

This chain links TRBV7-9 with TRBJ1-2, with TRBD1 identical over 8 bases. Germline lookup yields CDR1 SEHNR and CDR2 FQNEAQ (reference sequence). This CDR3 spans 15 amino acids. V lost 6 bases and J lost 2; bases outside the gene matches: 8. The CDR3 region is CASRPGTGENYGYTF. For the CDR3, the DNA is TGTGCCAGCAGACCCGGGACAGGAGAAAACTATGGCTACACCTTC.

This rearrangement joins TRBV11-2 to TRBJ2-1, with no clear D. The V end lost 7 bases, the J end lost 4 bases, and 11 bases lay between the germline ends. The V gene's germline CDR1 is SGHAT and CDR2 FQNNGV. The CDR3 extends over 13 amino acids. The CDR3: CASTNSPYNEQFF. As DNA, the CDR3 is TGTGCCAGCACCAACTCCCCGTACAATGAGCAGTTCTTC. Filled out from reference TRBV11-2 and TRBJ2-1, the complete variable domain reads EAGVAQSPRYKIIEKRQSVAFWCNPISGHATLYWYQQILGQGPKLLIQFQNNGVVDDSQLPKDRFSAERLKGVDSTLKIQPAKLEDSAVYLCASTNSPYNEQFFGPGTRLTVL.